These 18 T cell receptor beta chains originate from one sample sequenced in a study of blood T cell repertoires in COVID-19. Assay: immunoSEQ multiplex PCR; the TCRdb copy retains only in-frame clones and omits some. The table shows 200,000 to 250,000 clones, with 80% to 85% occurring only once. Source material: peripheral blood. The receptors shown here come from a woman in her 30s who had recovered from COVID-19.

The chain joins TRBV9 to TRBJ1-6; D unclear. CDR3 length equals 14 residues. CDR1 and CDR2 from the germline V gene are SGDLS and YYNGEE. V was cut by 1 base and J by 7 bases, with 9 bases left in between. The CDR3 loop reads CASSVMGRNSPLHF. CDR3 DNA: TGTGCCAGCAGCGTAATGGGGAGAAATTCACCCCTCCACTTT.

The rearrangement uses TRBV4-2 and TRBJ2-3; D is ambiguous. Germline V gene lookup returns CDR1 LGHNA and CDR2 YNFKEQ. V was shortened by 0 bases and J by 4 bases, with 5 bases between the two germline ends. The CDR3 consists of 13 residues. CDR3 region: CASSQEPADTQYF. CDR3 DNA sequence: TGTGCCAGCAGCCAAGAGCCGGCAGATACGCAGTATTTT.

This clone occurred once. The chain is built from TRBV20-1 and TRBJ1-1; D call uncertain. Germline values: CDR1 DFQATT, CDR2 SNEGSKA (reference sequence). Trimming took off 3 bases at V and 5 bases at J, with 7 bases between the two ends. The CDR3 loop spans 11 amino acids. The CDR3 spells CSASGWTEAFF. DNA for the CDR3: TGCAGTGCTAGCGGGTGGACTGAAGCTTTCTTT.

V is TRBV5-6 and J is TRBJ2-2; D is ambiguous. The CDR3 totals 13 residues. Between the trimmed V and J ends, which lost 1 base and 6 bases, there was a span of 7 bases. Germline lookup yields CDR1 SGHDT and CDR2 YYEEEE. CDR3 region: CASSLTHSGELFF. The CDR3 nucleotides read TGTGCCAGCAGCTTGACTCATTCCGGGGAGCTGTTTTTT.

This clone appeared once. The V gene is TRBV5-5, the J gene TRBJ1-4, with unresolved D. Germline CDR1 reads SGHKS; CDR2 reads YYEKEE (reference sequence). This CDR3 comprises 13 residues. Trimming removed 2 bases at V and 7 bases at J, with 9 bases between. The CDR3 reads CASSLLVREKLFF. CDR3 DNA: TGTGCCAGCAGCTTATTAGTGCGTGAAAAACTGTTTTTT.

For the CDR3, the DNA is TGCGCCAGCAGCGGCGGACTAGCGGGAGGTATTACGGAGTTCTTC. It translates to CASSGGLAGGITEFF. The chain links TRBV5-1 to TRBJ2-1, with 14 bases aligning to TRBD2. This CDR3 comprises 15 residues. Germline V CDR1 and CDR2: SGHRS, YFSETQ. V shed 4 bases and J 14 bases; nucleotides not matched to a gene: 11.

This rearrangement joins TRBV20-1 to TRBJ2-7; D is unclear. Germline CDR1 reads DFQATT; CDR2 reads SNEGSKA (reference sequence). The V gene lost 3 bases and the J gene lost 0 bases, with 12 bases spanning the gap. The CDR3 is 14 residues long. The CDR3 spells CSASRQTHSYEQYF. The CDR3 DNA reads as TGCAGTGCTAGTCGGCAGACTCACTCCTACGAGCAGTACTTC.

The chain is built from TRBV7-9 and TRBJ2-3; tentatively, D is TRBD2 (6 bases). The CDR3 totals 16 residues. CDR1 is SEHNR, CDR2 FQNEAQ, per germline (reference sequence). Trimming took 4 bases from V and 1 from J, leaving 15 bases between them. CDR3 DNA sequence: TGTGCCAGCAGCTACCCCCCGGGACTGGGCACAGATACGCAGTATTTT. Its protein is CASSYPPGLGTDTQYF.

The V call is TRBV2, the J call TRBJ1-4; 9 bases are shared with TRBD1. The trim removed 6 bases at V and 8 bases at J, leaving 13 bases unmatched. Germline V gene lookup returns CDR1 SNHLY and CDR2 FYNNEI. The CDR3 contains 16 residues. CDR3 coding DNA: TGTGCCAGCAGGGCGGGACAGGGCCTCTTTGGGGAAAAACTGTTTTTT. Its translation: CASRAGQGLFGEKLFF. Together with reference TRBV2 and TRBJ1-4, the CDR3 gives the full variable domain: EPEVTQTPSHQVTQMGQEVILRCVPISNHLYFYWYRQILGQKVEFLVSFYNNEISEKSEIFDDQFSVERPDGSNFTLKIRSTKLEDSAMYFCASRAGQGLFGEKLFFGSGTQLSVL.

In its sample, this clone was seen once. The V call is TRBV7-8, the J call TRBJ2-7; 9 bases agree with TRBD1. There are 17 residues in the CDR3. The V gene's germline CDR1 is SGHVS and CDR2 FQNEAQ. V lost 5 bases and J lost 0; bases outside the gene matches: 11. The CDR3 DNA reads TGTGCCAGCAGCCGGCCGCCCGGGACAGGGTACTCCTACGAGCAGTACTTC. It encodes CASSRPPGTGYSYEQYF.

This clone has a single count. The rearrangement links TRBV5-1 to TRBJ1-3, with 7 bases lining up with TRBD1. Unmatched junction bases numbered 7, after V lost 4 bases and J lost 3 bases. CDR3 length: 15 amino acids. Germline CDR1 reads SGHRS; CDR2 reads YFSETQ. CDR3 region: CASSMTGWVGNTIYF. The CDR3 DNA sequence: TGCGCCAGCAGCATGACAGGGTGGGTTGGAAACACCATATATTTT.

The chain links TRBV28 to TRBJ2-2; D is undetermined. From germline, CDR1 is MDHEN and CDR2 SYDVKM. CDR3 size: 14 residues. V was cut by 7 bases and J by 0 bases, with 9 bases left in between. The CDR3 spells CASKDWTNTGELFF. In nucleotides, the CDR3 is TGTGCCAGCAAAGACTGGACGAACACCGGGGAGCTGTTTTTT.

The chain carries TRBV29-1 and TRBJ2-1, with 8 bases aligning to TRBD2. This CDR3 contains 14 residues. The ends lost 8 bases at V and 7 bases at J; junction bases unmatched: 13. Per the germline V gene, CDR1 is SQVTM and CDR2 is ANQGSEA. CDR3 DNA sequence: TGCAGCCTCACAGCGGGAGAGGATTGGAATGAGCAGTTCTTC. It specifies CSLTAGEDWNEQFF.

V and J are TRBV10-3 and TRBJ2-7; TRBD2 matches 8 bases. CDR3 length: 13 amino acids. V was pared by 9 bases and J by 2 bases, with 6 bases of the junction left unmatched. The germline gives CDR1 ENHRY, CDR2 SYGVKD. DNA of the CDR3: TGTGCCATTACTAGCGGAATACCCTACGAGCAGTACTTC. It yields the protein CAITSGIPYEQYF.

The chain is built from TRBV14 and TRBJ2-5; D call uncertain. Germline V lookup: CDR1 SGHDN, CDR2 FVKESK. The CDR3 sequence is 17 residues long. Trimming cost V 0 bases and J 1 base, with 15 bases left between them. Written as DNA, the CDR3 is TGTGCCAGCAGCCAAGATATCGGTCGGCACAGCCAAGAGACCCAGTACTTC. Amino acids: CASSQDIGRHSQETQYF.

The CDR3 DNA reads TGCGCCAGCAGCTTGGACCAGGCTGAAGCTTTCTTT. Protein product: CASSLDQAEAFF. The rearrangement joins TRBV5-1 to TRBJ1-1, with D hard to call. This CDR3 contains 12 residues. Germline CDR1 SGHRS, CDR2 YFSETQ. V lost 0 bases to trimming and J lost 6 bases, with 6 bases between them.

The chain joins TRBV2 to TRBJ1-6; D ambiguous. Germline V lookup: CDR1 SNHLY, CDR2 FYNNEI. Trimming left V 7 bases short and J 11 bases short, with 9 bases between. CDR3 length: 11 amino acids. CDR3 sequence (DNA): TGTGCCAGCACGATCGGGACACCCCTCCACTTT. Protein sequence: CASTIGTPLHF.

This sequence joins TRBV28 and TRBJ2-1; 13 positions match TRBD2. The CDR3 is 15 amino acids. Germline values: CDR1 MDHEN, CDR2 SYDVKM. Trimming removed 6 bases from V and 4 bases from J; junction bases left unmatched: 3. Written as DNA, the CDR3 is TGTGCCAGCAGGGGACTAGCGGGGCGATACAATGAGCAGTTCTTC. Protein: CASRGLAGRYNEQFF. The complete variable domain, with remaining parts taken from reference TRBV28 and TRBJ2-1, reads DVKVTQSSRYLVKRTGEKVFLECVQDMDHENMFWYRQDPGLGLRLIYFSYDVKMKEKGDIPEGYSVSREKKERFSLILESASTNQTSMYLCASRGLAGRYNEQFFGPGTRLTVL.